This T cell receptor (beta chain) was profiled in a study of T cell clonality in common variable immunodeficiency. Study results and limitations: Common variable immunodeficiency TCR beta sequences reportedly had fewer deletions and N-nucleotide insertions. Compared with healthy controls, CVID subjects showed increased TCRbeta clonality, mostly in about a third.

Sequencing input was equivalent genomic DNA from CVID and controls. Measured with immunoSEQ multiplex PCR; TCRdb has only the in-frame clones, and not every one. This sample shows about 20,000 clones and no singletons; roughly 2.7% rests with the ten largest. The CDR3 totals 12 residues. Germline V gene data show CDR1 as KGHSH and CDR2 as LQKENI. Trimming took 0 bases from V and 6 from J, leaving 6 bases between them. For at least one year, all CVID subjects received replacement immunoglobulin. The table lists this clone with a few counts. Its target is not known. The read falls 3 residues short of the CDR3 end, and the missing part is taken from the germline J gene.

The gene calls are TRBV18 and TRBJ2-7, with D uncertain. This receptor was obtained from a human donor with common variable immunodeficiency. The source material was peripheral blood mononuclear cells. The CDR3: CASSPPGGEQYF. CDR3 DNA, as far as it was read: TGTGCCAGCTCACCACCAGGCGGCGAG.